The clone carrying this TCR beta chain was seen only a few times. As yet, its antigen is unknown. The sample belongs to a study of T-cell memory formation after mild COVID-19. Study outcomes and limitations: Certain responding clones were present in pre-infection memory, suggesting participation of cross-reactive memory. Later expanders leaned CD4+, whereas day 15 to 85 contracting clones were balanced CD4/CD8. The SARS-CoV-2 specificity of second-wave clones reaching peak at day 37 remained unverified.

TCRdb ran MiXCR on the 5' RACE reads and lists one entry per CDR3 protein. The sample records 350,000 to 500,000 distinct CDR3 sequences, more than 20% being singletons. The V end lost 1 base, the J end lost 8 bases, and 12 bases lay between the germline ends. The CDR3 is 14 residues long. Germline-derived CDR1 and CDR2 are SEHNR and FQNEAQ (reference sequence). The sequence derives from an adult woman who had mild COVID-19 (a few samples of this study predate the infection). Cell type and time point are not known. This rearrangement joins TRBV7-9 to TRBJ2-1; TRBD2 might be the D (6 bases). Material: PBMCs or a T cell subset sorted from them (not recorded which). As DNA, the CDR3 is TGTGCCAGCAGCTTAGGGAGGAGGGAGCATGAGCAGTTCTTC. Protein: CASSLGRREHEQFF. Supplemented by reference TRBV7-9 and TRBJ2-1, the full variable domain reads DTGVSQNPRHKITKRGQNVTFRCDPISEHNRLYWYRQTLGQGPEFLTYFQNEAQLEKSRLLSDRFSAERPKGSFSTLEIQRTEQGDSAMYLCASSLGRREHEQFFGPGTRLTVL.